Below are 31 T cell receptor beta chains sequenced from a single sample in a study of shared clonotypes between healthy human individuals (dated by TCRdb to between 2020 and 2021). Libraries were made using the immunoSEQ multiplex PCR assay. TCRdb mirrors the immuneACCESS table, restricted to in-frame sequences. Some clones are absent from its copies; in checked studies, under half trace to an unresolved V gene, and the reason for the others is unknown. Recorded for this sample are a few million clones; 90% to 95% of them occurred a single time. About 0.13% of the sample comes from the top ten. Sequencing was carried out using naive CD4+ T cells sorted from blood. The sample's cell subset or site label is to be understood as: CD45RA+ positively selected. The receptors here all came from a man younger than 30 in good health.

The rearrangement links TRBV11-2 to TRBJ2-2; 8 positions match TRBD1. This CDR3 spans 17 amino acids. V gave up 3 bases and J gave up 5 bases; unmatched junction bases: 11. Germline CDR1 SGHAT, CDR2 FQNNGV. The CDR3 DNA is TGTGCCAGCAGCTTCGGATCAGGGGGCGGGTTAACCGGGGAGCTGTTTTTT. Protein product: CASSFGSGGGLTGELFF.

The chain uses TRBV10-2 and TRBJ1-4, with D possibly being TRBD1 (6 bases). The V end was cut by 1 base, the J end by 1 base, with 13 bases between. Per germline, CDR1 WSHSY and CDR2 SAAADI. CDR3 length: 17 amino acids. CDR3 coding DNA: TGCGCCAGCAGTGAGTGGGGGGCTCGACAAACTAATGAAAAACTGTTTTTT. Translating it yields CASSEWGARQTNEKLFF.

As for this clone: Other nucleotide sequences in the sample specify the same CDR3. In DNA form, the CDR3 reads TGTGCCAGCTCACCGCTATACAATGAGCAGTTCTTC. As protein: CASSPLYNEQFF. The rearrangement links TRBV18 to TRBJ2-1; D is ambiguous. Germline assignment: CDR1 KGHSH and CDR2 LQKENI. This CDR3 spans 12 amino acids. V was shortened by 3 bases and J by 4 bases, with 4 bases between the two germline ends.

This chain joins TRBV27 and TRBJ2-5; D is unclear. Germline V lookup: CDR1 MNHEY, CDR2 SMNVEV (reference sequence). There are 11 residues in the CDR3. V was clipped by 6 bases and J by 3 bases, with 5 bases between them. Written as DNA, the CDR3 is TGTGCCAGCAGCAAAGAAGAGACCCAGTACTTC. It codes for CASSKEETQYF.

The rearrangement links TRBV29-1 to TRBJ2-3, with D perhaps being TRBD1 or TRBD2 (5 bases each). V was pared by 8 bases and J by 4 bases, with 13 bases between. There are 12 residues in the CDR3. The germline V gene has CDR1 SQVTM and CDR2 ANQGSEA. The CDR3 spells CSMGDAADTQYF. Here the CDR3 DNA reads TGCAGCATGGGGGACGCAGCAGATACGCAGTATTTT.

The chain links TRBV4-1 to TRBJ2-7; TRBD2 aligns across 7 bases. From germline, CDR1 is MGHRA and CDR2 YSYEKL. The CDR3 spans 14 residues. The V segment lost 2 bases and the J segment 7 bases; nucleotides outside the gene matches: 8. This chain's CDR3 is CASSQIAGSREQYF. CDR3 coding DNA: TGCGCCAGCAGCCAAATAGCGGGCTCAAGAGAGCAGTACTTC.

The chain links TRBV4-3 to TRBJ2-2; possibly TRBD1 or TRBD2 for D (6 bases each). V lost 0 bases and J 2 bases, leaving 10 bases between the germline ends. This CDR3 has 16 amino acids. Per germline, CDR1 LGHNA and CDR2 YSLEER. The CDR3 spells CASSQEGGRNTGELFF. CDR3 DNA: TGCGCCAGCAGCCAAGAAGGGGGGAGAAACACCGGGGAGCTGTTTTTT.

The rearrangement uses TRBV30 and TRBJ2-5, with D uncertain. The J call may be incorrect, as the DNA end agrees better with TRBJ2-7. The V gene's germline CDR1 is GTSNPN and CDR2 SVGIG (reference sequence). CDR3 size: 12 residues. The CDR3 coding sequence is TGTGCCTGGATGGTATCCTCCTACGAGCAGTACTTC. It codes for CAWMVSSYEQYF.

This chain connects TRBV21-1 to TRBJ2-3; no check of the table's D call, TRBD2, against the DNA was made. TRBV21-1 has pseudogene status. This CDR3 is built from 15 residues. The CDR3 is CASSNTTERPDTQYF. CDR3 DNA sequence: TGTGCCAGCAGCAATACGACGGAGCGCCCAGATACGCAGTATTTT.

The V and J genes are TRBV30 and TRBJ1-4; the D is unclear. V dropped 4 bases and J dropped 6 bases, with 15 bases sitting between them. The CDR3 has 14 residues. CDR1 is GTSNPN, CDR2 SVGIG, per germline (reference sequence). This chain's CDR3 is CAWNQKVRDEKLFF. CDR3 nucleotides: TGTGCCTGGAACCAGAAAGTTCGGGATGAAAAACTGTTTTTT.

The V call is TRBV27, the J call TRBJ2-4; D remains unclear. The CDR3 is 16 residues long. V was pared by 6 bases and J by 4 bases, with 19 bases between. The V gene's germline CDR1 is MNHEY and CDR2 SMNVEV (reference sequence). CDR3 DNA: TGTGCCAGCAGCAATCGGGCCCGAGATTTTAAAAACATTCAGTACTTC. Translating it yields CASSNRARDFKNIQYF.

The chain couples TRBV4-3 to TRBJ2-1, with D perhaps TRBD1 (5 bases). Trimming removed 4 bases from V and 6 bases from J, with 7 bases in between. The CDR3 totals 12 residues. Germline CDR1 and CDR2: LGHNA and YSLEER. CDR3 in DNA: TGCGCCAGCAGCCCCCAGGGCAATGAGCAGTTCTTC. As protein: CASSPQGNEQFF.

The chain combines TRBV18 with TRBJ1-3; D gene unclear. This CDR3 spans 13 amino acids. Germline assignment: CDR1 KGHSH and CDR2 LQKENI. The germline V and J ends were trimmed by 2 bases and 8 bases, with 10 bases remaining between them. The CDR3 reads CASSPFEDHTIYF. DNA of the CDR3: TGTGCCAGCTCACCATTCGAAGACCACACCATATATTTT.

J is TRBJ1-5 and V is TRBV19; maybe TRBD1 (5 bases). Germline lookup yields CDR1 LNHDA and CDR2 SQIVND (reference sequence). Trimming pared 3 bases from V and 3 bases from J, leaving 9 bases between. The CDR3 is 14 residues long. The DNA for the CDR3 is TGTGCCAGTAGTATTGAAGGGGACAATCAGCCCCAGCATTTT. Translated: CASSIEGDNQPQHF.

This rearrangement joins TRBV6-5 to TRBJ2-4; the D is unclear. V lost 6 bases to trimming and J lost 6 bases, with 15 bases between them. The CDR3 is 14 amino acids. From germline, CDR1 is MNHEY and CDR2 SVGAGI. DNA for the CDR3: TGTGCCAGCAGCCAAGACCCATCCCGAAACATTCAGTACTTC. Its protein product is CASSQDPSRNIQYF.

J is TRBJ2-7 and V is TRBV7-2; no clear D gene. The CDR3 totals 14 residues. Germline CDR1 and CDR2: SGHTA and FQGNSA. V was cut by 1 base and J by 6 bases, with 13 bases left in between. Written as DNA, the CDR3 is TGTGCCAGCAGCTTAGAATTAGATTACGGCGAGCAGTACTTC. It is translated as CASSLELDYGEQYF.

CDR3 protein: CASSPLSGTGGAEQYF. The CDR3 DNA follows: TGTGCCAGCTCACCACTCTCCGGGACAGGGGGCGCCGAGCAGTACTTC. The chain couples TRBV18 to TRBJ2-7; 12 bases agree with TRBD1. The CDR3 totals 16 residues. V gave up 1 base and J gave up 6 bases; unmatched junction bases: 7. Looked up from germline, CDR1 is KGHSH and CDR2 is LQKENI.

This clone was seen once. The gene calls are TRBV6-5 and TRBJ1-4; D unclear. The CDR3 spans 12 residues. Trimming removed 6 bases at V and 8 bases at J, with 10 bases between. Germline V lookup: CDR1 MNHEY, CDR2 SVGAGI. CDR3 nucleotide sequence: TGTGCCAGCAGGTCCAATGGGGAAAAACTGTTTTTT. Translating it yields CASRSNGEKLFF.

The chain joins TRBV5-1 to TRBJ1-4; 11 nucleotides agree with TRBD1. V trimming: 2 bases; J trimming: 8 bases; junction bases outside the gene matches: 2. Germline-derived CDR1 and CDR2 are SGHRS and YFSETQ. There are 14 residues in the CDR3. CDR3 protein: CASSFGQGAEKLFF. Written as DNA, the CDR3 is TGCGCCAGCAGCTTTGGACAGGGGGCGGAAAAACTGTTTTTT.

The chain is built from TRBV6-6 and TRBJ2-7, with 8 bases that match TRBD2. J was trimmed by 0 bases and V by 4 bases; bases with no gene match: 2. The CDR3 sequence is 14 residues long. The germline V gene encodes CDR1 MNHNY and CDR2 SVGAGI (reference sequence). The CDR3 spells CASSSLAGSYEQYF. The CDR3 DNA sequence: TGTGCCAGCAGTTCGCTAGCGGGCTCCTACGAGCAGTACTTC.

This clone occurred once. This chain links TRBV18 with TRBJ1-1; maybe TRBD1 (6 bases). The CDR3 runs 14 residues. V shed 7 bases and J shed 2 bases, with 14 bases lying between them. The germline gives CDR1 KGHSH, CDR2 LQKENI. The CDR3: CASFSRGANTEAFF. CDR3 in DNA: TGTGCCAGCTTCTCACGGGGGGCAAACACTGAAGCTTTCTTT. Full variable domain (outside the CDR3, taken from reference TRBV18 and TRBJ1-1): NAGVMQNPRHLVRRRGQEARLRCSPMKGHSHVYWYRQLPEEGLKFMVYLQKENIIDESGMPKERFSAEFPKEGPSILRIQQVVRGDSAAYFCASFSRGANTEAFFGQGTRLTVV.

The rearrangement links TRBV2 to TRBJ1-5; no firm D call. Germline V lookup: CDR1 SNHLY, CDR2 FYNNEI. This CDR3 contains 13 residues. The V end lost 6 bases, the J end lost 3 bases, and 9 bases lay between the germline ends. The CDR3 loop reads CASSPTPNQPQHF. CDR3 nucleotide sequence: TGTGCCAGCAGCCCAACCCCCAATCAGCCCCAGCATTTT.

The gene calls are TRBV9 and TRBJ1-3, with 7 positions matching TRBD1. Trimming at V came to 6 bases and at J to 6 bases, leaving 12 bases not matched to a gene. Germline V lookup: CDR1 SGDLS, CDR2 YYNGEE. CDR3 length: 15 amino acids. CDR3: CASTRGTLWENTIYF. CDR3 nucleotides: TGTGCCAGCACCAGGGGGACCCTCTGGGAAAACACCATATATTTT.

The chain recombines TRBV7-2 with TRBJ2-2; 12 nucleotides match TRBD2. CDR3 length equals 15 residues. Per germline, CDR1 SGHTA and CDR2 FQGNSA. The J segment lost 5 bases and the V segment lost 3 bases, leaving 1 base of the junction unmatched. This CDR3 reads CASSFTSGGTGELFF. CDR3 nucleotide sequence: TGTGCCAGCAGCTTCACTAGCGGGGGGACCGGGGAGCTGTTTTTT.

This clone was observed a single time. V usage is TRBV5-4 and J usage is TRBJ1-2; D unclear. Looked up from germline, CDR1 is SGHNT and CDR2 is YYREEE (reference sequence). Trimming took 4 bases from V and 6 from J, leaving 19 bases between them. The CDR3 is made up of 15 amino acids. Here the CDR3 reads CASSPIGRDANGYTF. The CDR3 region has the DNA TGTGCCAGCAGCCCTATAGGACGAGATGCCAATGGCTACACCTTC. Combining the CDR3 with reference TRBV5-4 and TRBJ1-2 gives the whole variable domain ETGVTQSPTHLIKTRGQQVTLRCSSQSGHNTVSWYQQALGQGPQFIFQYYREEENGRGNFPPRFSGLQFPNYSSELNVNALELDDSALYLCASSPIGRDANGYTFGSGTRLTVV.

The rearrangement uses TRBV21-1 and TRBJ2-4; the DNA was not used to check the table's D call, TRBD1. TRBV21-1 is deemed a pseudogene. The CDR3 totals 15 residues. This chain's CDR3 is CASSKPATGKDIQYF. The CDR3 coding sequence is TGTGCCAGCAGCAAACCAGCGACAGGGAAAGACATTCAGTACTTC.

The chain uses TRBV28 and TRBJ1-5; possible D gene TRBD1, 6 bases. Germline V gene lookup returns CDR1 MDHEN and CDR2 SYDVKM. The V end was cut by 0 bases, the J end by 6 bases, with 6 bases between. The CDR3 sequence is 13 residues long. The CDR3 here is CASSLWGAQPQHF. For the CDR3, the DNA is TGTGCCAGCAGTTTATGGGGGGCTCAGCCCCAGCATTTT.

The V gene is TRBV10-3, the J gene TRBJ2-6; unclear D gene. This CDR3 comprises 16 residues. Germline V CDR1 and CDR2: ENHRY, SYGVKD. The V end lost 0 bases, the J end lost 4 bases, and 10 bases lay between the germline ends. This chain's CDR3 is CAISESPPTGANVLTF. The CDR3 bases are TGTGCCATCAGTGAGTCCCCGCCGACGGGGGCCAACGTCCTGACTTTC.

Turning to this clone: Other DNA sequences in this specimen translate into the identical CDR3. J is TRBJ1-1 and V is TRBV19, with D possibly being TRBD1 (5 bases). Trimming removed 4 bases at V and 1 base at J, with 10 bases between. The CDR3 has 14 residues. Looked up from germline, CDR1 is LNHDA and CDR2 is SQIVND (reference sequence). The CDR3 coding sequence is TGTGCCAGTAGTAACACAGGTCCGAACACTGAAGCTTTCTTT. It encodes CASSNTGPNTEAFF.

V usage is TRBV28 and J usage is TRBJ1-2; D unresolved. Trimming removed 3 bases from V and 7 bases from J, with 15 bases in between. Per the germline V gene, CDR1 is MDHEN and CDR2 is SYDVKM. The CDR3 consists of 14 residues. The CDR3 coding sequence is TGTGCCAGCAGTTTGGCCCTTCGAAGCGGTGGCTACACCTTC. Residues: CASSLALRSGGYTF.

The chain carries TRBV11-2 and TRBJ1-1; weak D call: TRBD1 (6 bases). Trimming pared 7 bases from V and 0 bases from J, leaving 18 bases between. This CDR3 spans 16 amino acids. Per the germline V gene, CDR1 is SGHAT and CDR2 is FQNNGV. CDR3 amino acids: CASTPLGRGMNTEAFF. CDR3 in DNA: TGTGCCAGCACCCCCTTAGGTAGGGGGATGAACACTGAAGCTTTCTTT.